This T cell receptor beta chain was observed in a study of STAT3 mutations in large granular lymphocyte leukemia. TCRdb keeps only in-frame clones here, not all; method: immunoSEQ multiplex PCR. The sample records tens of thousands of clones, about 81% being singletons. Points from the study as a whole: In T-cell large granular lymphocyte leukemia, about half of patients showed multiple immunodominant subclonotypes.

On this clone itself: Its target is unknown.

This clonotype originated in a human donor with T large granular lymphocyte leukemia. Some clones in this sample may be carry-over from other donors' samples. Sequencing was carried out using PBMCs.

CDR3 nucleotide sequence: TGTGCCAGCAGTCATGGACAGAACACAGATACGCAGTATTTT. The encoded protein is CASSHGQNTDTQYF. The gene calls are TRBV2 and TRBJ2-3, with D possibly being TRBD1 (6 bases). The CDR3 has 14 residues. With 5 bases removed from V and 2 bases from J, the gap between germline ends came to 11 bases. The V gene's germline CDR1 is SNHLY and CDR2 FYNNEI. The full variable domain, with the rest looked up from reference TRBV2 and TRBJ2-3, is EPEVTQTPSHQVTQMGQEVILRCVPISNHLYFYWYRQILGQKVEFLVSFYNNEISEKSEIFDDQFSVERPDGSNFTLKIRSTKLEDSAMYFCASSHGQNTDTQYFGPGTRLTVL.